These 29 T cell receptor beta chains share one sample of origin, sequenced in a study of neurological immune-mediated disorders. TCRdb reanalysed the 5' RACE reads using MiXCR and keeps one entry per CDR3 protein. The repertoire has tens of thousands of distinct CDR3 sequences, approximately 6.6% of them found once; the top ten carry roughly 43%. Sequencing used CD8+ T cells from blood. These receptors were obtained from a young man in good health.

This clonotype was recorded many times. The chain is built from TRBV7-8 and TRBJ2-7, with 7 bases fitting TRBD1. J lost 2 bases, V lost 7 bases, and 5 bases had no gene match. The germline V gene has CDR1 SGHVS and CDR2 FQNEAQ. The CDR3 loop spans 13 amino acids. The CDR3 coding sequence is TGTGCCAGCACCACGGACAGGACCTACGAGCAGTACTTC. Protein: CASTTDRTYEQYF.

This clonotype came up many times. The CDR3, as DNA: TGTGCCAGCAGTTTAGCCGGGACAGGGAACACTGAAGCTTTCTTT. Translation gives CASSLAGTGNTEAFF. The gene calls are TRBV12-3 or TRBV12-4 and TRBJ1-1; 8 bases are shared with TRBD1. The CDR3 runs 15 residues. The V gene end was trimmed by 0 bases and the J gene end by 1 base; junction bases not matched to a gene: 1.

This clonotype was counted many times. This chain connects TRBV5-1 to TRBJ1-1; 9 positions match TRBD1. J lost 7 bases, V lost 4 bases, and 5 bases had no gene match. The CDR3 spans 13 residues. Per germline, CDR1 SGHRS and CDR2 YFSETQ. The CDR3 reads CASSGGTGIEAFF. Here the CDR3 DNA reads TGCGCCAGCAGCGGCGGGACAGGGATTGAAGCTTTCTTT.

This clonotype has a count of ten or more. The chain is built from TRBV7-2 and TRBJ2-4; D gene unclear. The germline CDR1 and CDR2 sequences are SGHTA and FQGNSA. The CDR3 totals 11 residues. V lost 3 bases and J 7 bases, leaving 4 bases between the germline ends. The DNA for the CDR3 is TGTGCCAGCAGCTTCGTCAACATTCAGTACTTC. This encodes CASSFVNIQYF.

The rearrangement uses TRBV6-5 and TRBJ2-2, with 13 bases identical to TRBD2. Trimming took 5 bases from V and 4 from J; bases not matched to a gene: 13. Germline CDR1 is MNHEY and CDR2 is SVGAGI. The CDR3 is made up of 19 amino acids. CDR3 coding DNA: TGTGCCAGCAGTGGTTCGACTAGCGGGGGGCCACTTTCCACCGGGGAGCTGTTTTTT. Encoded protein: CASSGSTSGGPLSTGELFF.

This chain uses TRBV12-3 or TRBV12-4 with TRBJ2-1, with TRBD2 as a possible D gene (7 bases). This CDR3 has 15 residues. Deletions cut 5 bases from V and 8 bases from J, with 19 bases between. CDR3 nucleotides: TGTGCCAGCAGTCAAGGATGGGGGGGCCGGGATGAGCAGTTCTTC. Translation gives CASSQGWGGRDEQFF.

This clonotype was counted ten times or more. The chain carries TRBV6-5 and TRBJ1-1, with D possibly being TRBD1 (5 bases). The CDR3 runs 10 residues. Trimming shortened V by 6 bases and J by 8 bases, and 7 bases separated the two germline ends. The germline V gene encodes CDR1 MNHEY and CDR2 SVGAGI. For the CDR3, the DNA is TGTGCCAGCAGGGGACGGGAAGCTTTCTTT. Protein sequence: CASRGREAFF.

This clonotype was seen ten or more times. The J gene is TRBJ2-1, the V gene TRBV11-2; D is possibly TRBD2 (7 bases). Germline V lookup: CDR1 SGHAT, CDR2 FQNNGV. The CDR3 length is 15 residues. V was clipped by 4 bases and J by 7 bases, with 17 bases between them. Here the CDR3 DNA reads TGTGCCAGCAGCTACCTTGGGGGGGCCTCTAATGAGCAGTTCTTC. It encodes CASSYLGGASNEQFF.

This clonotype occurred many times. The chain has TRBV7-6 and TRBJ2-5, with D perhaps matching TRBD1 or TRBD2 (6 bases each). Per germline, CDR1 SGHVS and CDR2 FNYEAQ. V lost 5 bases and J lost 3, with 16 bases in between. The CDR3 is made up of 15 amino acids. The CDR3: CASSALKGEEETQYF. The CDR3 coding sequence is TGTGCCAGCAGCGCGCTGAAGGGGGAGGAAGAGACCCAGTACTTC.

This clonotype was seen repeatedly, ten times or more. J is TRBJ1-6 and V is TRBV11-2; no clear D gene. This CDR3 has 15 amino acids. The ends were cut back, 2 bases at V and 4 bases at J, with 9 bases in the middle. Germline CDR1 is SGHAT and CDR2 is FQNNGV. The CDR3 region is CASSLLPDYNSPLHF. The CDR3 region has the DNA TGTGCCAGCAGCTTATTACCGGATTATAATTCACCCCTCCACTTT.

This clonotype was counted at least ten times. The CDR3 is CASSFHGTGGYNEQFF. The CDR3 coding sequence is TGCGCCAGCAGCTTTCATGGGACAGGGGGCTACAATGAGCAGTTCTTC. V usage is TRBV5-1 and J usage is TRBJ2-1; the match to TRBD1 covers 11 bases. The CDR3 is made up of 16 amino acids. Germline CDR1 reads SGHRS; CDR2 reads YFSETQ. V gave up 2 bases and J gave up 3 bases; unmatched junction bases: 4.

This clonotype was detected many times. The V gene is TRBV9, the J gene TRBJ2-7; 9 nucleotides line up with TRBD1. After removal of 3 bases from V and 4 bases from J, the junction contained 5 bases not matched to a gene. Looked up from germline, CDR1 is SGDLS and CDR2 is YYNGEE. The CDR3 is 14 residues long. CDR3 protein: CASSDTGGGYEQYF. CDR3 in DNA: TGTGCCAGCAGCGATACAGGGGGCGGATACGAGCAGTACTTC.

This clonotype was seen ten or more times. V and J are TRBV6-5 and TRBJ1-1; 10 bases fit TRBD1. In germline, CDR1 is MNHEY, CDR2 SVGAGI. V trimming: 8 bases; J trimming: 4 bases; junction bases outside the gene matches: 1. CDR3 length: 12 amino acids. CDR3 nucleotide sequence: TGTGCCAGCCGGGACAGGGGCACTGAAGCTTTCTTT. Residues: CASRDRGTEAFF.

This clonotype was detected ten times or more. The chain has TRBV20-1 and TRBJ1-2; D not resolved. The germline V gene encodes CDR1 DFQATT and CDR2 SNEGSKA (reference sequence). The CDR3 loop spans 10 amino acids. With 6 bases removed from V and 5 bases from J, the gap between germline ends came to 7 bases. CDR3: CSATSYGYTF. In DNA, the CDR3 is TGCAGTGCCACCAGTTATGGCTACACCTTC.

This clonotype has ten or more counts. The genes are TRBV11-3 and TRBJ2-5, with TRBD1 matching over 7 bases. Germline CDR1 SGHNT, CDR2 YENEEA. The V segment lost 5 bases and the J segment 1 base; nucleotides outside the gene matches: 4. The CDR3 length is 14 residues. In DNA form, the CDR3 reads TGTGCCAGCAGCCACCGGGACAGCCAAGAGACCCAGTACTTC. Its protein is CASSHRDSQETQYF. Full variable domain (outside the CDR3, taken from reference TRBV11-3 and TRBJ2-5): EAGVVQSPRYKIIEKKQPVAFWCNPISGHNTLYWYLQNLGQGPELLIRYENEEAVDDSQLPKDRFSAERLKGVDSTLKIQPAELGDSAVYLCASSHRDSQETQYFGPGTRLLVL.

This clonotype was counted many times. The rearrangement links TRBV4-2 to TRBJ1-1; TRBD1 matches 7 bases. The CDR3 contains 14 residues. Germline loops: CDR1 LGHNA, CDR2 YNFKEQ. V shed 1 base, J shed 4 bases, and the junction held 3 bases outside the gene matches. The CDR3 spells CASSQGAGGTEAFF. The DNA for the CDR3 is TGTGCCAGCAGCCAAGGCGCAGGGGGCACTGAAGCTTTCTTT.

The sample holds a few counts of this clonotype. The rearrangement links TRBV3-1 to TRBJ1-1, with D unclear. The germline V gene encodes CDR1 LGHDT and CDR2 YNNKEL (reference sequence). Trimming cost V 8 bases and J 3 bases, with 10 bases left between them. The CDR3 runs to 12 residues. CDR3 DNA sequence: TGTGCCAGCGAGAGCCGCGACACTGAAGCTTTCTTT. Amino acids: CASESRDTEAFF.

This clonotype was observed at least ten times. The chain employs TRBV4-3 and TRBJ1-2, with D maybe TRBD1 (6 bases). Between the trimmed V and J ends, which lost 3 bases and 5 bases, there was a span of 16 bases. CDR3 length equals 15 residues. Germline CDR1 LGHNA, CDR2 YSLEER. The CDR3 bases are TGCGCCAGCAGCCACCCGGCAGGGGCCTGGTATGGCTACACCTTC. Protein sequence: CASSHPAGAWYGYTF.

This clonotype was found many times. This chain connects TRBV12-3 or TRBV12-4 to TRBJ1-2; 7 positions agree with TRBD1. V lost 1 base and J lost 7; bases outside the gene matches: 12. This CDR3 is 16 amino acids long. This chain's CDR3 is CASSLVGGTVNGGYTF. For the CDR3, the DNA is TGTGCCAGCAGTTTAGTGGGTGGGACAGTTAACGGTGGCTACACCTTC.

At least ten counts were recorded for this clonotype. The chain carries TRBV27 and TRBJ2-3, with 9 bases lining up with TRBD1. Germline CDR1 MNHEY, CDR2 SMNVEV (reference sequence). Losses at the gene ends were 6 bases for V and 5 bases for J; bases not matched to a gene: 6. The CDR3 has 14 amino acids. Here the CDR3 reads CASSPGQGIDTQYF. The CDR3 coding sequence is TGTGCCAGCAGCCCAGGACAGGGGATAGATACGCAGTATTTT.

This clonotype appeared many times. The V gene is TRBV20-1, the J gene TRBJ2-7; D not certain. V dropped 0 bases and J dropped 5 bases, with 11 bases sitting between them. Germline lookup yields CDR1 DFQATT and CDR2 SNEGSKA (reference sequence). There are 13 residues in the CDR3. CDR3: CSARDFSPDEQYF. DNA of the CDR3: TGCAGTGCTAGAGATTTCTCCCCCGACGAGCAGTACTTC.

This clonotype was counted at least ten times. The chain is built from TRBV9 and TRBJ2-5; D is undetermined. The CDR3 extends over 14 amino acids. The ends were cut back, 3 bases at V and 4 bases at J, with 13 bases in the middle. The V gene's germline CDR1 is SGDLS and CDR2 YYNGEE. CDR3 coding DNA: TGTGCCAGCAGCGGGGGTGGGGTGGGAGAGACCCAGTACTTC. Translation: CASSGGGVGETQYF.

This clonotype appeared many times. The J gene is TRBJ2-7, the V gene TRBV4-1; 7 bases line up with TRBD1. The germline V gene encodes CDR1 MGHRA and CDR2 YSYEKL. V lost 4 bases, J lost 1 base, and 10 bases stayed unmatched. CDR3 size: 16 residues. CDR3 DNA: TGCGCCAGCAGCCTGGCGCCGAGACAGGGATCCTACGAGCAGTACTTC. Protein sequence: CASSLAPRQGSYEQYF.

This clonotype was recorded at least ten times. The chain joins TRBV6-6 to TRBJ2-1; unclear D gene. V lost 3 bases to trimming and J lost 10 bases, with 13 bases between them. Per germline, CDR1 MNHNY and CDR2 SVGAGI (reference sequence). The CDR3 runs 13 residues. CDR3 bases: TGTGCCAGCAGTTATGGGTCCTCGACAGAGCAGTTCTTC. Translation gives CASSYGSSTEQFF.

This clonotype was detected ten times or more. J is TRBJ1-1 and V is TRBV19; D unclear. Trimming pared 6 bases from V and 0 bases from J, leaving 14 bases between. The CDR3 extends over 15 amino acids. Germline V gene sequence: CDR1 LNHDA, CDR2 SQIVND (reference sequence). The CDR3 nucleotides read TGTGCCAGTAGCCCCCTCCCGGCCCTGAACACTGAAGCTTTCTTT. Its translation: CASSPLPALNTEAFF.

This clonotype was counted many times. The chain joins TRBV15 to TRBJ1-1, with 7 bases lining up with TRBD1. V was pared by 3 bases and J by 6 bases, with 4 bases of the junction left unmatched. This CDR3 comprises 13 residues. In germline, CDR1 is LNHNV, CDR2 YYDKDF (reference sequence). In DNA, the CDR3 is TGTGCCACCAGCAGGAGGGGGCTCGCTGAAGCTTTCTTT. Amino acid sequence: CATSRRGLAEAFF.

This clonotype has ten or more counts. The CDR3 loop reads CASSYSGQINEQFF. CDR3 in DNA: TGTGCCAGCAGTTACTCCGGACAGATCAATGAGCAGTTCTTC. This chain uses TRBV6-6 with TRBJ2-1; weak D call: TRBD1 (6 bases). The V gene lost 0 bases and the J gene lost 6 bases, with 9 bases spanning the gap. This CDR3 comprises 14 residues. Germline loops: CDR1 MNHNY, CDR2 SVGAGI (reference sequence).

V gene TRBV12-3 or TRBV12-4 combines with J gene TRBJ2-7; maybe TRBD1 (5 bases). CDR3 length: 13 residues. Trimming stripped 5 bases from V and 0 bases from J, with 8 bases between. The CDR3 DNA reads as TGTGCCAGCAGTAGGACACCCTCCTACGAGCAGTACTTC. It specifies CASSRTPSYEQYF.

This clonotype was observed at least ten times. The genes are TRBV7-3 and TRBJ2-3; 10 positions match TRBD2. The germline V gene has CDR1 SGHTA and CDR2 FQGTGA. The CDR3 is made up of 14 amino acids. With V trimmed by 5 bases and J by 4 bases, 3 bases remained unmatched. CDR3 residues: CASSPLAGADTQYF. CDR3 coding DNA: TGTGCCAGCAGCCCTCTAGCGGGGGCAGATACGCAGTATTTT.